This T cell receptor (beta chain) was documented in a study of cytomegalovirus exposure and HLA in healthy donors. The V end lost 2 bases, the J end lost 3 bases, and 8 bases lay between the germline ends. The V gene's germline CDR1 is LGHNT and CDR2 FRNRAP. The CDR3 sequence is 14 residues long. The primer mix had 60 Vbeta and 13 Jbeta primers. This table comes from immunoSEQ multiplex PCR, and its TCRdb copy is limited to in-frame clones, with some not included. Here the sample spans 95,000 to 150,000 clones, roughly four fifths being singletons. This TCR was recovered from a man younger than 30 in good health and CMV-seronegative. The sequenced sample was PBMCs. This sequence joins TRBV12-5 and TRBJ1-5; D is ambiguous. The CDR3 sequence is CASGLNSINQPQHF. In DNA form, the CDR3 reads TGTGCTAGTGGTTTGAACAGTATCAATCAGCCCCAGCATTTT.